The next 25 T cell receptor beta chains were all read from a single sample in a study of read filtering for tumor transcriptome and immune sequencing. This library used approximately 370 ng RNA and molecular barcoded adaptors spanning alpha/delta and beta/gamma chains. TCRdb itself ran the reads through MiXCR, one entry per CDR3 protein. The table shows some 20,000 distinct CDR3 sequences, with more than 20% occurring only once. The sequenced sample was a population of CD138-negative cells sorted from bone marrow. Source of these receptors: a donor at least 40 years old with multiple myeloma.

This chain connects TRBV7-8 to TRBJ2-1; the D gene is possibly TRBD1 (6 bases). Germline assignment: CDR1 SGHVS and CDR2 FQNEAQ. Trimming cost V 5 bases and J 2 bases, with 22 bases left between them. The CDR3 totals 18 residues. CDR3: CASSLKAPGQQAYNEQFF. The CDR3, as DNA: TGTGCCAGCAGCCTCAAAGCGCCAGGACAGCAGGCCTACAATGAGCAGTTCTTC.

Many counts were recorded for this clonotype. The chain recombines TRBV7-2 with TRBJ2-3; 9 bases line up with TRBD1. This CDR3 has 15 amino acids. Trimming took 1 base from V and 5 from J; bases not matched to a gene: 4. Per the germline V gene, CDR1 is SGHTA and CDR2 is FQGNSA. The DNA for the CDR3 is TGTGCCAGCAGCTTAGGGGGACAGGGCGAAGATACGCAGTATTTT. Residues: CASSLGGQGEDTQYF.

Concerning this clonotype itself: This sequence may be a read error, since a much larger clone differs from it by one base. The gene calls are TRBV6-4 and TRBJ2-1; 10 bases match TRBD2. CDR3 length equals 15 residues. The germline V gene has CDR1 MRHNA and CDR2 SNTAGT. J gave up 8 bases and V 6 bases, and 10 bases lay outside the gene matches. The CDR3 DNA reads as TGTGCCAGCAGCCTCGGTGGAGCGGGAGGGGATGAGCAGTTCTTC. It translates to CASSLGGAGGDEQFF.

This clonotype was recorded at least ten times. The chain links TRBV20-1 to TRBJ1-2; D unresolved. Trimming pared 6 bases from V and 2 bases from J, leaving 10 bases between. The CDR3 is made up of 12 amino acids. The germline V gene has CDR1 DFQATT and CDR2 SNEGSKA (reference sequence). The DNA for the CDR3 is TGCAGTGCCCAGACCCAAAACTATGGCTACACCTTC. This translates into CSAQTQNYGYTF.

The chain joins TRBV5-4 to TRBJ2-1, with a possible D match to TRBD2 (6 bases). Trimming took off 4 bases at V and 8 bases at J, with 22 bases between the two ends. The CDR3 has 16 residues. Germline CDR1 is SGHNT and CDR2 is YYREEE (reference sequence). CDR3 bases: TGTGCCAGCAGCCGAGCTGGGGGGAGTGCCCTGGATGAGCAGTTCTTC. Protein sequence: CASSRAGGSALDEQFF.

This clonotype has a handful of counts. The J gene is TRBJ2-1, the V gene TRBV5-5; 14 bases fit TRBD2. Germline lookup yields CDR1 SGHKS and CDR2 YYEKEE (reference sequence). There are 15 residues in the CDR3. The trim removed 4 bases at V and 8 bases at J, leaving 5 bases unmatched. The CDR3 nucleotides read TGTGCCAGCAGCCGGGGACTAGCGGGAGTGGATGAGCAGTTCTTC. This translates into CASSRGLAGVDEQFF. Filled out from reference TRBV5-5 and TRBJ2-1, the complete variable domain reads DAGVTQSPTHLIKTRGQQVTLRCSPISGHKSVSWYQQVLGQGPQFIFQYYEKEERGRGNFPDRFSARQFPNYSSELNVNALLLGDSALYLCASSRGLAGVDEQFFGPGTRLTVL.

This clonotype has only a few counts. The V call is TRBV20-1, the J call TRBJ2-1; D is perhaps TRBD2 (6 bases). The V end lost 4 bases, the J end lost 0 bases, and 7 bases lay between the germline ends. This CDR3 is 13 amino acids long. Germline loops: CDR1 DFQATT, CDR2 SNEGSKA (reference sequence). CDR3: CSATGSSYNEQFF. Written as DNA, the CDR3 is TGCAGTGCTACCGGGAGCTCCTACAATGAGCAGTTCTTC.

In nucleotides, the CDR3 is TGTGCCAGCAGCTTAGTGCCGACTCGTCCCGTTTACAATGAGCAGTTCTTC. Translated, it gives CASSLVPTRPVYNEQFF. The J gene is TRBJ2-1, the V gene TRBV11-2; the D is unclear. The ends were cut back, 1 base at V and 4 bases at J, with 17 bases in the middle. The germline V gene has CDR1 SGHAT and CDR2 FQNNGV. The CDR3 runs 17 residues.

This clonotype appeared once. Possible read error: a much larger clone is one base away. V and J are TRBV6-6 and TRBJ1-1; a weak D match, TRBD1 (5 bases). Germline V lookup: CDR1 MNHNY, CDR2 SVGAGI (reference sequence). V was clipped by 8 bases and J by 1 base, with 17 bases between them. There are 15 residues in the CDR3. The chain's CDR3 is CASEKSATANTEAFF. The CDR3, as DNA: TGTGCCAGCGAAAAAAGCGCGACAGCGAACACTGAAGCTTTCTTT.

The table lists this clonotype with many counts. The chain uses TRBV2 and TRBJ2-7; the match to TRBD1 covers 10 bases. The CDR3 has 15 residues. Germline V CDR1 and CDR2: SNHLY, FYNNEI. The ends lost 5 bases at V and 2 bases at J; junction bases unmatched: 6. CDR3 residues: CASSYGQGVTYEQYF. The CDR3, as DNA: TGTGCCAGCAGTTATGGACAGGGGGTTACCTACGAGCAGTACTTC.

The table lists this clonotype with many counts. For the CDR3, the DNA is TGCAGCGCCCTATCTAGCGGGCACGAGCAGTACTTC. Protein product: CSALSSGHEQYF. J is TRBJ2-7 and V is TRBV29-1; 8 positions match TRBD2. The CDR3 extends over 12 amino acids. Germline CDR1 is SQVTM and CDR2 is ANQGSEA. J was trimmed by 5 bases and V by 7 bases; bases with no gene match: 7.

In this sample, this clonotype turned up a few times. The rearrangement joins TRBV11-2 to TRBJ1-4; no reliable D call. This CDR3 spans 15 amino acids. Germline V gene data show CDR1 as SGHAT and CDR2 as FQNNGV. V was pared by 1 base and J by 0 bases, with 6 bases between. The CDR3 bases are TGTGCCAGCAGCTTAGCCGACACAACTAATGAAAAACTGTTTTTT. This gives the protein CASSLADTTNEKLFF.

There are a few counts of this clonotype. This rearrangement joins TRBV7-9 to TRBJ2-5; 9 bases match TRBD2. J gave up 4 bases and V 1 base, and 1 base lay outside the gene matches. CDR3 length: 14 residues. Per the germline V gene, CDR1 is SEHNR and CDR2 is FQNEAQ (reference sequence). In DNA, the CDR3 is TGTGCCAGCAGCTTAGGAGCGGGAGGAGAGACCCAGTACTTC. Translated: CASSLGAGGETQYF.

About this clonotype itself: Relative to the germline gene, one junction end is altered; a read error may explain this. The rearrangement links TRBV29-1 to TRBJ2-1, with D hard to call. The germline V gene encodes CDR1 SQVTM and CDR2 ANQGSEA. CDR3 length: 13 residues. The CDR3 DNA follows: TGCAGCGCTGAAGGAGTGGTCGTCGACGAGCAGTTCTTC. Encoded protein: CSAEGVVVDEQFF.

Relative to its sample, this clonotype is medium-sized (0.01 to 0.1%). The CDR3 region has the DNA TGTGCCAGCAGTTACCAGGACACCGGGGAGCTGTTTTTT. Protein: CASSYQDTGELFF. The chain has TRBV6-5 and TRBJ2-2; D not certain. In germline, CDR1 is MNHEY, CDR2 SVGAGI. This CDR3 comprises 13 residues. V shed 2 bases and J shed 3 bases, with 4 bases lying between them.

The sample holds a few counts of this clonotype. The chain has TRBV19 and TRBJ2-3; TRBD2 aligns across 11 bases. The CDR3 loop spans 16 amino acids. With 7 bases clipped from V and 4 bases from J, the junction kept 10 bases outside the gene matches. The germline V gene encodes CDR1 LNHDA and CDR2 SQIVND (reference sequence). The DNA of the CDR3 is TGTGCCAGTAAGAGTAGCGGGAGGGGAGGAGCAGATACGCAGTATTTT. It encodes CASKSSGRGGADTQYF. The full variable domain, with the rest looked up from reference TRBV19 and TRBJ2-3, is DGGITQSPKYLFRKEGQNVTLSCEQNLNHDAMYWYRQDPGQGLRLIYYSQIVNDFQKGDIAEGYSVSREKKESFPLTVTSAQKNPTAFYLCASKSSGRGGADTQYFGPGTRLTVL.

A note on this clonotype: The junction departs from the called germline gene at one end, perhaps through a read error. This rearrangement joins TRBV30 to TRBJ2-5; no reliable D call. Germline lookup yields CDR1 GTSNPN and CDR2 SVGIG (reference sequence). This CDR3 has 15 amino acids. The CDR3 nucleotides are TGTGCCTGGAGTCGGCTACAACTGTACCATGAGACCCAGTACTTC. This translates into CAWSRLQLYHETQYF.

In this sample, this clonotype turned up a few times. The V and J genes are TRBV15 and TRBJ2-2; TRBD1 aligns across 8 bases. Trimming at V came to 0 bases and at J to 2 bases, leaving 8 bases not matched to a gene. There are 18 residues in the CDR3. Looked up from germline, CDR1 is LNHNV and CDR2 is YYDKDF (reference sequence). CDR3: CATSRDLMGQDNTGELFF. For the CDR3, the DNA is TGTGCCACCAGCAGAGATCTGATGGGACAGGACAACACCGGGGAGCTGTTTTTT.

This clonotype was detected many times. The chain is built from TRBV6-2 or TRBV6-3 and TRBJ2-7; D is possibly TRBD1 or TRBD2 (5 bases each). Germline-derived CDR1 and CDR2 are MNHEY and SVGEGT. This CDR3 has 14 residues. V was shortened by 2 bases and J by 5 bases, with 13 bases between the two germline ends. The CDR3 here is CASSYGEGIDEQYF. DNA of the CDR3: TGTGCCAGCAGTTACGGTGAGGGGATCGACGAGCAGTACTTC.

In regard to this clonotype: This may arise from a read error, as a much more abundant clone is one base away. The genes are TRBV19 and TRBJ2-3, with D perhaps TRBD2 (5 bases). Germline lookup yields CDR1 LNHDA and CDR2 SQIVND (reference sequence). V lost 7 bases and J lost 4, with 12 bases in between. The CDR3 length is 13 residues. The CDR3 DNA is TGTGCCAGTAAAGGTGCTAGCCCAGATACGCAGTATTTT. The encoded protein is CASKGASPDTQYF.

The chain joins TRBV28 to TRBJ2-7; 8 nucleotides align to TRBD2. Germline V gene lookup returns CDR1 MDHEN and CDR2 SYDVKM. The CDR3 is 19 amino acids. The V and J ends lost 1 base and 5 bases, in that order; junction bases with no gene match: 19. CDR3 loop: CASSLSGTLSGSNNHEQYF. CDR3 DNA sequence: TGTGCCAGCAGTTTATCGGGCACTCTGAGCGGGAGTAACAACCACGAGCAGTACTTC.

Regarding this clonotype: Possible read error: a much larger clone is one base away. The CDR3 carries no conserved terminal phenylalanine or tryptophan, so it likely arises from a read error. The J gene is TRBJ2-1, the V gene TRBV28; 7 bases agree with TRBD2. The J segment lost 5 bases and the V segment lost 3 bases, leaving 7 bases of the junction unmatched. The CDR3 spans 15 residues. Germline CDR1 reads MDHEN; CDR2 reads SYDVKM. The CDR3: CASSFAGTINNEQFL. The CDR3 DNA follows: TGTGCCAGCAGTTTCGCAGGGACTATCAACAATGAGCAGTTCCTC.

The chain has TRBV28 and TRBJ2-1, with TRBD2 matching 10 bases. CDR1 MDHEN and CDR2 SYDVKM come from the germline V gene. V lost 3 bases to trimming and J lost 6 bases; unmatched junction nucleotides: 5. This CDR3 has 15 amino acids. CDR3 bases: TGTGCCAGCAGTTTTGCCAGCGGGAGGGTCAATGAGCAGTTCTTC. The encoded protein is CASSFASGRVNEQFF.

In this sample, this clonotype is medium-sized (0.01 to 0.1%). The chain joins TRBV6-6 to TRBJ1-1; 12 bases map to TRBD1. V shed 7 bases and J 2 bases; nucleotides not matched to a gene: 14. The CDR3 extends over 18 amino acids. Germline CDR1 MNHNY, CDR2 SVGAGI (reference sequence). The DNA for the CDR3 is TGTGCCAGCACCAGGCATGGGACAGGGGGCGAAGGAAACACTGAAGCTTTCTTT. Protein: CASTRHGTGGEGNTEAFF.

As concerns this clonotype: A much larger clone differs by one base, so this may be a read error. This chain uses TRBV29-1 with TRBJ1-6; 7 bases match TRBD1. This CDR3 spans 12 amino acids. Germline CDR1 reads SQVTM; CDR2 reads ANQGSEA. In DNA, the CDR3 is TGCAGCGTTCAGGGGGGTTACTCACCCCTCCCCTTT. As protein: CSVQGGYSPLPF.